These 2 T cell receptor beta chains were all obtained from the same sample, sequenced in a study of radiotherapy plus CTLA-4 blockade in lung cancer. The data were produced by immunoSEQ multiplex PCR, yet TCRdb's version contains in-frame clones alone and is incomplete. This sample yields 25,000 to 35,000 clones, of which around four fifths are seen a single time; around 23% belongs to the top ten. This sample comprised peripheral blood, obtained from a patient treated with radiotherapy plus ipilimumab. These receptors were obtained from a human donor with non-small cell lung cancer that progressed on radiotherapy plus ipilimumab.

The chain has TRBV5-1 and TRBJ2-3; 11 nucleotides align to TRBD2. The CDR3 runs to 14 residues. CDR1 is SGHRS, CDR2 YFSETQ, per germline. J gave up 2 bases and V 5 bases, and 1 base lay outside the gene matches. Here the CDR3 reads CASRLAGVTDTQYF. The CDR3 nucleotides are TGCGCCAGCAGACTAGCGGGGGTCACAGATACGCAGTATTTT.

The CDR3 is CASSPGTGGYEQYF. Written as DNA, the CDR3 is TGTGCCAGCAGCCCAGGGACAGGGGGTTACGAGCAGTACTTC. The chain couples TRBV7-2 to TRBJ2-7; TRBD1 matches 11 bases. The CDR3 spans 14 residues. V gave up 5 bases and J gave up 4 bases; unmatched junction bases: 4. Germline V gene data show CDR1 as SGHTA and CDR2 as FQGNSA.